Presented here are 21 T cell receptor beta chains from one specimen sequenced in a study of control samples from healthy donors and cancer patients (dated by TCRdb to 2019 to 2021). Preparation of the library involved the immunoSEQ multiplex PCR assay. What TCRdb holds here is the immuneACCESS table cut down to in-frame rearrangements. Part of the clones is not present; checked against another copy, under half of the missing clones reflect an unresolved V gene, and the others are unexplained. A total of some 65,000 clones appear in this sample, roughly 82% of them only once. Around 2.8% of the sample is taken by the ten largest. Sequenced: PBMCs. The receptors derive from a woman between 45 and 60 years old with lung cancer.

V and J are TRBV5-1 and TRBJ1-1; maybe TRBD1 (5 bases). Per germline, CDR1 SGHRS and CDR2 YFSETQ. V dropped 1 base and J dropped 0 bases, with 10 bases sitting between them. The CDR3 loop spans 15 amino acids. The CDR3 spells CASSLTGTVNTEAFF. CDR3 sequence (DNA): TGCGCCAGCAGCTTGACCGGGACCGTGAACACTGAAGCTTTCTTT.

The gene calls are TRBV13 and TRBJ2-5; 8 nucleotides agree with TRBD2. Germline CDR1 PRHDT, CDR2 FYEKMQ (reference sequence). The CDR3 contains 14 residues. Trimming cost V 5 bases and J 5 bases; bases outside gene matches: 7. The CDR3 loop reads CASSPGLAMETQYF. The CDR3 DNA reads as TGTGCCAGCAGCCCCGGACTAGCCATGGAGACCCAGTACTTC. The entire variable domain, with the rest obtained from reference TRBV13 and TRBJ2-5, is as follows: AAGVIQSPRHLIKEKRETATLKCYPIPRHDTVYWYQQGPGQDPQFLISFYEKMQSDKGSIPDRFSAQQFSDYHSELNMSSLELGDSALYFCASSPGLAMETQYFGPGTRLLVL.

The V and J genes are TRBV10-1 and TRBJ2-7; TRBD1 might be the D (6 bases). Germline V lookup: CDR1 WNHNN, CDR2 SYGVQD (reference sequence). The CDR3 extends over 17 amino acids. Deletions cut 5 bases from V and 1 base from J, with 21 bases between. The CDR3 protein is CASSIQGCWGKSYEQYF. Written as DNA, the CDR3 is TGCGCCAGCAGTATACAGGGTTGTTGGGGAAAATCCTACGAGCAGTACTTC.

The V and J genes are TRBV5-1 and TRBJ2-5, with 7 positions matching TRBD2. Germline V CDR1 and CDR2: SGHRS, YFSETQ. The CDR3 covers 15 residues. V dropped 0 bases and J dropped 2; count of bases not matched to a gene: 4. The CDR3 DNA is TGCGCCAGCAGCTTGGCAGGGCGGGGGCAAGAGACCCAGTACTTC. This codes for CASSLAGRGQETQYF. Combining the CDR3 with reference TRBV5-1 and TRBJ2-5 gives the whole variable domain KAGVTQTPRYLIKTRGQQVTLSCSPISGHRSVSWYQQTPGQGLQFLFEYFSETQRNKGNFPGRFSGRQFSNSRSEMNVSTLELGDSALYLCASSLAGRGQETQYFGPGTRLLVL.

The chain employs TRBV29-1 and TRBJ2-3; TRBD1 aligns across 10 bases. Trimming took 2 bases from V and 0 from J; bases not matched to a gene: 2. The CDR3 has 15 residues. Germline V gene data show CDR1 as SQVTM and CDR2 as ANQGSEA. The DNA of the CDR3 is TGCAGCGTTGAATGGGGACAGGGGAGCACAGATACGCAGTATTTT. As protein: CSVEWGQGSTDTQYF.

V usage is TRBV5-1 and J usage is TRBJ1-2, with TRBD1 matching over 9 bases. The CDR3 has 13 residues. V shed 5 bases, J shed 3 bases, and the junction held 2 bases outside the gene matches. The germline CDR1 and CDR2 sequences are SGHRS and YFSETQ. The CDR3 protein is CASRTGGDYGYTF. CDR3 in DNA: TGCGCCAGCAGGACAGGGGGGGACTATGGCTACACCTTC.

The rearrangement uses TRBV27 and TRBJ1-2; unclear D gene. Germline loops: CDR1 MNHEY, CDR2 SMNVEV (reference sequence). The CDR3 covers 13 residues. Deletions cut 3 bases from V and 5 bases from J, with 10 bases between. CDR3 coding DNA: TGTGCCAGCAGTTTTGGAGGACGGTATGGCTACACCTTC. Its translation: CASSFGGRYGYTF.

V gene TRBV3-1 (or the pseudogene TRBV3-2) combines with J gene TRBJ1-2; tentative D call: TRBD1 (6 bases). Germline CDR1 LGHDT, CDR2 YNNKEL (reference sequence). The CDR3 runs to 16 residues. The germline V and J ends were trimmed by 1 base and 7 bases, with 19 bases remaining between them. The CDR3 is CASSQGSRGDSRGYTF. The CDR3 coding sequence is TGTGCCAGCAGCCAAGGATCCAGGGGCGACTCACGTGGCTACACCTTC.

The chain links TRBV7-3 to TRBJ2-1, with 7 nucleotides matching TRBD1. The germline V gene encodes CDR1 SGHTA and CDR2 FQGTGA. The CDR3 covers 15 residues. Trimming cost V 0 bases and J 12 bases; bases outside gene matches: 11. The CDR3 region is CASSLTPGGQTGQFF. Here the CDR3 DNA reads TGTGCCAGCAGCTTAACACCTGGGGGACAGACTGGGCAGTTCTTC.

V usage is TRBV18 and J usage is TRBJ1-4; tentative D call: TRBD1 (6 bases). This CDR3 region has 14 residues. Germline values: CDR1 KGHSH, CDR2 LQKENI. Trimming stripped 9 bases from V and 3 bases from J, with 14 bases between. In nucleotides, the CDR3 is TGTGCCAGTTCCCAGGGGTCGGCTAATGAAAAACTGTTTTTT. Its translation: CASSQGSANEKLFF.

The CDR3 spells CASSVVHREDEQFF. DNA of the CDR3: TGTGCCAGCAGCGTAGTTCACAGGGAGGATGAGCAGTTCTTC. The chain recombines TRBV9 with TRBJ2-1; the D gene could be TRBD1 or TRBD2 (6 bases each). V was trimmed by 0 bases and J by 8 bases, leaving 12 bases between them. From germline, CDR1 is SGDLS and CDR2 YYNGEE. The CDR3 spans 14 residues.

The CDR3 loop is CASSKRDRYTGELFF. CDR3 coding DNA: TGTGCCAGCAGCAAACGGGACAGATACACCGGGGAGCTGTTTTTT. The rearrangement links TRBV21-1 to TRBJ2-2; TRBD1, the table's D call, lacks a check against the DNA. TRBV21-1 is an annotated pseudogene. CDR3 length: 15 amino acids.

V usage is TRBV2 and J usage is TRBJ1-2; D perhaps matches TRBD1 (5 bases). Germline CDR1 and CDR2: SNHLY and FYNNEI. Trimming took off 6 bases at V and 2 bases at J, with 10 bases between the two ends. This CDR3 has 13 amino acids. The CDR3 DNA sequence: TGTGCCAGCAGACTGCAGGGAAACTATGGCTACACCTTC. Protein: CASRLQGNYGYTF.

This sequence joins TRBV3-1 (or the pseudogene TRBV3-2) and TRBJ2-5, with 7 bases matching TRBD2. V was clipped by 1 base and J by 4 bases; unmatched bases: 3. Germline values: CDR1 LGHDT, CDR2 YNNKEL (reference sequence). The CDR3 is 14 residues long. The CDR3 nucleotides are TGTGCCAGCAGCCAAGTTTGGGGGGGAGAGACCCAGTACTTC. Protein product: CASSQVWGGETQYF.

The CDR3 coding sequence is TGTGCCAGCGGTCTACGGAACACAGATACGCAGTATTTT. Its protein product is CASGLRNTDTQYF. The chain employs TRBV7-2 and TRBJ2-3; D unclear. V lost 8 bases and J lost 2, with 11 bases in between. Germline V gives CDR1 SGHTA, CDR2 FQGNSA. The CDR3 totals 13 residues.

CDR3 DNA sequence: TGTGCCAGCAGCTTAAATCGGGAAAATCTCTATGGCTACACCTTC. Protein: CASSLNRENLYGYTF. This rearrangement joins TRBV7-2 to TRBJ1-2; D is unresolved. This CDR3 is built from 15 residues. Looked up from germline, CDR1 is SGHTA and CDR2 is FQGNSA. Trimming stripped 2 bases from V and 4 bases from J, with 14 bases between. The variable domain in full, with the rest retrieved from reference TRBV7-2 and TRBJ1-2, is GAGVSQSPSNKVTEKGKDVELRCDPISGHTALYWYRQSLGQGLEFLIYFQGNSAPDKSGLPSDRFSAERTGGSVSTLTIQRTQQEDSAVYLCASSLNRENLYGYTFGSGTRLTVV.

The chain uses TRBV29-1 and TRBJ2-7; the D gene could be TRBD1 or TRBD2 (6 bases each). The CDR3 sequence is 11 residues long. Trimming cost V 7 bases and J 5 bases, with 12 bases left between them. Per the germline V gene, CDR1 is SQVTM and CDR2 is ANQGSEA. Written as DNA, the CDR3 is TGCAGCGCCGAAGGGGGGAACGAGCAGTACTTC. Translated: CSAEGGNEQYF.

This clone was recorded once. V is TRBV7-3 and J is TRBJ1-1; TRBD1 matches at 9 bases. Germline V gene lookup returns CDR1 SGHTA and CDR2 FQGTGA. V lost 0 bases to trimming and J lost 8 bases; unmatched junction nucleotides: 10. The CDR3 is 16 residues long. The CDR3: CASSLTGTGRPGEAFF. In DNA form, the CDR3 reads TGTGCCAGCAGCTTAACTGGGACAGGGCGGCCTGGCGAAGCTTTCTTT.

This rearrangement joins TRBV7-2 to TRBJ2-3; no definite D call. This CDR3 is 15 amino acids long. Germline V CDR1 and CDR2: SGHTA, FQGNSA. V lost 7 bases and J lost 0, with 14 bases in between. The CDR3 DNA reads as TGTGCCAGCAATTCTCGCAGAACCAGCACAGATACGCAGTATTTT. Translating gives CASNSRRTSTDTQYF.

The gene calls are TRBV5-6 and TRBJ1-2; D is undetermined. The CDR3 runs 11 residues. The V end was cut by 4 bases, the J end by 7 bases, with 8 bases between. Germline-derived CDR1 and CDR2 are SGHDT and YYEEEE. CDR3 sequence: CASSLSGGYTF. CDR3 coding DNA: TGTGCCAGCAGCCTTTCGGGTGGCTACACCTTC.

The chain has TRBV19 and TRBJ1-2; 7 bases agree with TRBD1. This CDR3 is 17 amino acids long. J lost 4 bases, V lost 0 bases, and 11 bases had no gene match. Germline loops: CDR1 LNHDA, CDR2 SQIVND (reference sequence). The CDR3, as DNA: TGTGCCAGTAGTATAGATCTACCAGGACAGGCCACCTATGGCTACACCTTC. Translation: CASSIDLPGQATYGYTF.